This is a list of T cell receptor beta chains from one sample in a study of cytotoxic CD8 clonotypes in ibrutinib-treated CLL. Data came from immunoSEQ multiplex PCR; TCRdb stores just in-frame clones and leaves some out. The data contain some 310,000 clones, almost 80% of them seen just once; the ten biggest clones take up over 5%. Here the sequenced sample was PBMCs, taken before ibrutinib treatment. These receptors came from a human donor with chronic lymphocytic leukemia. Both conserved end residues are part of each CDR3. A D gene is named only where the DNA matches it firmly. Expanded clones get a size class; other rows say once, few or many, or leave the size out.

D,J,size,V,CDR3,DNA
TRBD2,TRBJ2-1,few,TRBV19,CASGTSGSGEQFF,TGTGCCAGCGGGACTAGCGGGAGTGGTGAGCAGTTCTTC
TRBD1,TRBJ2-7,NA,TRBV9,CASSVAHSGTGSHEQYF,TGTGCCAGCAGCGTAGCTCACTCCGGGACAGGGAGCCACGAGCAGTACTTC
TRBD1,TRBJ2-1,NA,TRBV6-5,CASRKRDRAVDEQFF,TGTGCCAGCAGAAAGAGGGACAGGGCTGTGGATGAGCAGTTCTTC
NA,TRBJ1-4,NA,TRBV5-1,CASSSSSGEGEKLFF,TGCGCCAGCAGCTCGTCATCAGGGGAGGGTGAAAAACTGTTTTTT
TRBD2,TRBJ2-7,few,TRBV28,CASSRRYSAGGRTYEQYF,TGTGCCAGCAGTCGCCGTTATTCAGCGGGAGGGCGAACCTACGAGCAGTACTTC
TRBD2,TRBJ2-2,NA,TRBV2,CASLTGTSGRGVPGELFF,TGTGCCAGCTTAACCGGGACTAGCGGGAGGGGAGTTCCCGGGGAGCTGTTTTTT
NA,TRBJ2-2,NA,TRBV5-1,CASSLEARQGIGELFF,TGCGCCAGCAGCTTGGAGGCCCGGCAGGGGATCGGGGAGCTGTTTTTT
NA,TRBJ1-2,NA,TRBV15,CATSISGYNYGYTF,TGTGCCACCAGCATCTCAGGGTATAACTATGGCTACACCTTC
NA,TRBJ1-3,NA,TRBV4-3,CASSQDQAGNTIYF,TGCGCCAGCAGCCAAGACCAGGCTGGAAACACCATATATTTT
NA,TRBJ1-2,NA,TRBV6-5,CASSYGRGSYGYTF,TGTGCCAGCAGTTACGGCAGGGGAAGCTATGGCTACACCTTC
TRBD2,TRBJ2-1,few,TRBV28,CASKPSGRSSYNEQFF,TGTGCCAGCAAGCCTAGCGGGAGGAGCTCCTACAATGAGCAGTTCTTC
TRBD2,TRBJ2-5,NA,TRBV28,CASSFRLAGGSGDKTQYF,TGTGCCAGCAGTTTTCGGCTAGCGGGAGGGTCGGGCGACAAGACCCAGTACTTC
NA,TRBJ2-3,NA,TRBV9,CASSVLQRADTQYF,TGTGCCAGCAGCGTACTACAGAGGGCAGATACGCAGTATTTT
NA,TRBJ2-1,NA,TRBV9,CASSVEAVTWYEQFF,TGTGCCAGCAGCGTAGAAGCGGTGACCTGGTATGAGCAGTTCTTC
NA,TRBJ1-1,NA,TRBV14,CASSRINTEAFF,TGTGCCAGCAGTCGAATTAACACTGAAGCTTTCTTT
TRBD2,TRBJ2-3,NA,TRBV4-1,CASSQDSLAGYTDTQYF,TGCGCCAGCAGCCAAGATAGTCTAGCGGGATACACAGATACGCAGTATTTT
TRBD1,TRBJ2-7,NA,TRBV7-3,CASSLTGTGGMVGPSYEQYF,TGTGCCAGCAGCTTAACGGGGACAGGGGGTATGGTGGGACCCTCCTACGAGCAGTACTTC
NA,TRBJ1-2,NA,TRBV9,CASSVGTNYGYTF,TGTGCCAGCAGCGTAGGGACTAACTATGGCTACACCTTC
NA,TRBJ1-1,few,TRBV2,CASISVTDTEAFF,TGTGCCAGCATTTCCGTGACAGACACTGAAGCTTTCTTT
NA,TRBJ2-7,few,TRBV7-6,CASSLAEIYEQYF,TGTGCCAGCAGCTTAGCCGAGATCTACGAGCAGTACTTC
NA,TRBJ2-7,NA,TRBV18,CASSLGVAANRDYEQYF,TGTGCCAGCTCGCTCGGGGTAGCGGCGAACCGAGACTACGAGCAGTACTTC
NA,TRBJ1-5,NA,TRBV6-5,CASSYIGGQPQHF,TGTGCCAGCAGTTACATCGGGGGTCAGCCCCAGCATTTT
NA,TRBJ2-7,NA,TRBV11-2,CASSLDNWSYEQYF,TGTGCCAGCAGCTTAGATAACTGGAGCTACGAGCAGTACTTC
NA,TRBJ2-7,few,TRBV5-1,CASSLGRGAASYEQYF,TGCGCCAGCAGCTTGGGTCGGGGGGCCGCCTCCTACGAGCAGTACTTC
TRBD1,TRBJ2-7,NA,TRBV11-2,CASSRDRTTYEQYF,TGTGCCAGCAGCCGGGACAGGACCACCTACGAGCAGTACTTC
TRBD2,TRBJ2-2,NA,TRBV28,CASSLGLAGTGELFF,TGTGCCAGCAGTTTGGGACTAGCGGGAACCGGGGAGCTGTTTTTT
NA,TRBJ1-3,once,TRBV7-9,CASSWTVTGNTIYF,TGTGCCAGCAGCTGGACAGTTACTGGAAACACCATATATTTT
TRBD1,TRBJ1-2,once,TRBV9,CASRRGTGLNYGYTF,TGTGCCAGCAGAAGGGGGACAGGCCTTAACTATGGCTACACCTTC
NA,TRBJ1-1,NA,TRBV20-1,CSARGRAEAFF,TGCAGTGCTAGGGGACGGGCTGAAGCTTTCTTT
NA,TRBJ2-1,NA,TRBV15,CATSRARGSVDEQFF,TGTGCCACCAGCAGAGCCAGGGGTTCGGTCGATGAGCAGTTCTTC
NA,TRBJ1-1,NA,TRBV4-3,CASSQEGRGAGEAFF,TGCGCCAGCAGCCAAGAGGGTCGAGGGGCAGGCGAAGCTTTCTTT
NA,TRBJ1-5,NA,TRBV4-1,CASSQGGTRDQPQHF,TGCGCCAGCAGCCAAGGCGGTACAAGGGACCAGCCCCAGCATTTT
NA,TRBJ2-5,few,TRBV9,CASSPRLGETQYF,TGTGCCAGCAGCCCCCGACTTGGAGAGACCCAGTACTTC
NA,TRBJ1-2,NA,TRBV5-6,CASSEGGYGYTF,TGTGCCAGCAGCGAGGGAGGCTATGGCTACACCTTC
NA,TRBJ2-7,NA,TRBV29-1,CSVRFGGFAYEQYF,TGCAGCGTTCGCTTTGGAGGGTTCGCCTACGAGCAGTACTTC
NA,TRBJ1-5,NA,TRBV15,CATSRDYTGYLIQPQHF,TGTGCCACCAGCAGAGATTATACAGGGTACCTCATTCAGCCCCAGCATTTT
NA,TRBJ1-2,NA,TRBV10-3,CAISERSGASNGYTF,TGTGCCATCAGTGAACGGTCTGGGGCCAGCAATGGCTACACCTTC
NA,TRBJ1-6,NA,TRBV6-5,CASSFGQGSPLHF,TGTGCCAGCAGTTTCGGGCAGGGCTCACCCCTCCACTTT
TRBD1,TRBJ2-7,few,TRBV7-8,CASSDRALSYEQYF,TGTGCCAGCTCGGACAGGGCTCTCTCCTACGAGCAGTACTTC
TRBD2,TRBJ2-1,NA,TRBV6-5,CASSYGTSGPPQFF,TGTGCCAGCAGTTACGGGACTAGCGGACCACCCCAGTTCTTC
NA,TRBJ1-2,NA,TRBV18,CASSPPLGSLYGYTF,TGTGCCAGCTCACCACCGCTGGGGAGTCTCTATGGCTACACCTTC
NA,TRBJ2-5,NA,TRBV6-6,CASSYSWVGETQYF,TGTGCCAGCAGTTACTCGTGGGTAGGAGAGACCCAGTACTTC
TRBD2,TRBJ2-3,NA,TRBV5-1,CASSLVLAGVTDTQYF,TGCGCCAGCAGCTTGGTTCTAGCGGGAGTTACAGATACGCAGTATTTT
NA,TRBJ1-5,NA,TRBV11-2,CASSPGRSLTQHF,TGTGCCAGCAGCCCTGGACGGAGTTTGACCCAGCATTTT
NA,TRBJ2-7,NA,TRBV15,CATSRLAEAYEQYF,TGTGCCACCAGCCGATTAGCGGAAGCCTACGAGCAGTACTTC
NA,TRBJ1-1,NA,TRBV18,CASSPTGLWAFF,TGTGCCAGCTCACCAACGGGTTTGTGGGCTTTCTTT
TRBD2,TRBJ2-3,NA,TRBV13,CASSLASGMTDTQYF,TGTGCCAGCAGCTTAGCTAGCGGGATGACAGATACGCAGTATTTT
NA,TRBJ2-1,few,TRBV14,CASSLRGGNSYNEQFF,TGTGCCAGCAGCCTGCGAGGGGGGAACTCCTACAATGAGCAGTTCTTC
TRBD2,TRBJ2-5,NA,TRBV5-6,CASSLALAGEETQYF,TGTGCCAGCAGCTTGGCCCTGGCGGGAGAAGAGACCCAGTACTTC
TRBD2,TRBJ2-7,NA,TRBV4-3,CASSQDQAGLRFEQYF,TGCGCCAGCAGCCAAGACCAAGCGGGATTACGGTTCGAGCAGTACTTC